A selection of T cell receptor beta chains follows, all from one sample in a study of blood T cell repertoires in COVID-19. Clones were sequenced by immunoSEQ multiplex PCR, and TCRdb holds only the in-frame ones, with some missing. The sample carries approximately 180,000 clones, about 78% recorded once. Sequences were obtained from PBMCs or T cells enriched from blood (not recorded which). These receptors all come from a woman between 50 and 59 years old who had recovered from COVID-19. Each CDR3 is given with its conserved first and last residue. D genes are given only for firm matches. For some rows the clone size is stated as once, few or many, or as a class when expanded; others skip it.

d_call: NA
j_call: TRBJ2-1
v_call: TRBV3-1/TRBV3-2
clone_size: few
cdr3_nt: TGTGCCAGCAGCCAAGGGAGACGGGAGCAGTTCTTC
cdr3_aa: CASSQGRREQFF

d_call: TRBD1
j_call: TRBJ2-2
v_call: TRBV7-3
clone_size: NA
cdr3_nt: TGTGCCAGCAGGCCGTCGGACAGGGGGAGCACCGGGGAGCTGTTTTTT
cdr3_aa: CASRPSDRGSTGELFF

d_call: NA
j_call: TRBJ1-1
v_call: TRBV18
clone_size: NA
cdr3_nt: TGTGCCAGCTCACCAGGGGGCTACGTGAACACTGAAGCTTTCTTT
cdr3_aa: CASSPGGYVNTEAFF

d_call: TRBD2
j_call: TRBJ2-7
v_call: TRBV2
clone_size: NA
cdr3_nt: TGTGCCAGCAGTGAATATATGGCGGGAGGCCCCTACTTC
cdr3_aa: CASSEYMAGGPYF

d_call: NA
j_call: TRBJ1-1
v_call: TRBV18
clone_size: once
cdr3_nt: TGTGCCAGCTCACAACAGGTCCAGAACACTGAAGCTTTCTTT
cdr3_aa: CASSQQVQNTEAFF

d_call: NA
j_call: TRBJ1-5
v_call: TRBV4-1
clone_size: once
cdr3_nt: TGCGCCAGCAGCCAAGTGGAGGGAAATTCGGCTCAGCCCCAGCATTTT
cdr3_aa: CASSQVEGNSAQPQHF

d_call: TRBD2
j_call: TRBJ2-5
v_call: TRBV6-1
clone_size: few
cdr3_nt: TGTGCCAGCAGTAAGGGACTAGCGGGGGAGACCCAGTACTTC
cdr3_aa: CASSKGLAGETQYF

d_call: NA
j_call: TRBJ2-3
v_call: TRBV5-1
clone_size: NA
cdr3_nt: TGCGCCAGCAGCTTGGACGCGCTAAAAGCCTACACAGATACGCAGTATTTT
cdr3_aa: CASSLDALKAYTDTQYF

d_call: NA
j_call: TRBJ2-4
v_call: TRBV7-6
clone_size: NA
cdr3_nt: TGTGCCAGCAGCTTAGAGAGGGGACAACTGCCACTAGGCAAAAACATTCAGTACTTC
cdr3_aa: CASSLERGQLPLGKNIQYF

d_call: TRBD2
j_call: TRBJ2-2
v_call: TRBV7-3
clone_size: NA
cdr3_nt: TGTGCCAGCAGCACTCGACTAGCGGGAGTCCCCGGGGAGCTGTTTTTT
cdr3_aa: CASSTRLAGVPGELFF

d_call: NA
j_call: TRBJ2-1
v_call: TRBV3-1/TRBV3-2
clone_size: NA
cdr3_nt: TGTGCCAGCAAGGTAGCCAACAATGAGCAGTTCTTC
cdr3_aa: CASKVANNEQFF

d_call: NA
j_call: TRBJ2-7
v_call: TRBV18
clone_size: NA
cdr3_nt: TGTGCCAGCTCTTACTCCTACGAGCAGTACTTC
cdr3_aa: CASSYSYEQYF

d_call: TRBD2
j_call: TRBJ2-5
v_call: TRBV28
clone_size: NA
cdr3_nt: TGTGCCAGCAGCCGCGAACTAGCGGGAGTGGGAGAGACCCAGTACTTC
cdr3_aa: CASSRELAGVGETQYF

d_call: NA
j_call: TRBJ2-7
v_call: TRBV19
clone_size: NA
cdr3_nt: TGTGCCAGTAGCCCTCGCGGGGGCATTGGCGAGCAGTACTTC
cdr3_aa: CASSPRGGIGEQYF

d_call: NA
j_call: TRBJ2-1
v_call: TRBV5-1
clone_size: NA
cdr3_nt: TGCGCCAGCAGCCCGAATCAGAACCCTTACTACAATGAGCAGTTCTTC
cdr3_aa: CASSPNQNPYYNEQFF

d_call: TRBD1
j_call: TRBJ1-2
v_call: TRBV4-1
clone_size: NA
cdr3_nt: TGCGCCAGCAGCCAAGTTGGGACAGGGGACTATGGCTACACCTTC
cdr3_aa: CASSQVGTGDYGYTF

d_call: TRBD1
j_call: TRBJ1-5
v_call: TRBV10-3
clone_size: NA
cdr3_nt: TGTGCCAGCTGGACAGGGGGAAGCAATCAGCCCCAGCATTTT
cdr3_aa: CASWTGGSNQPQHF

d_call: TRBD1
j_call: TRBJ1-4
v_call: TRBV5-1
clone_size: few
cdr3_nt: TGCGCCAGCAGCGGTGGACAGGGAGGTGAAAAACTGTTTTTT
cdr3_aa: CASSGGQGGEKLFF

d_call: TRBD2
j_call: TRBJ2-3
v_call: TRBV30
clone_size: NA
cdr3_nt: TGTGCCCTGGAAGCCACTCGCGGGAGAGGAGATACGCAGTATTTT
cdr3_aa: CALEATRGRGDTQYF

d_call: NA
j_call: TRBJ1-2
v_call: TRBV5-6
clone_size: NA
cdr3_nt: TGTGCCAGCAGGAAGGGGGACATTAACTATGGCTACACCTTC
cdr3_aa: CASRKGDINYGYTF

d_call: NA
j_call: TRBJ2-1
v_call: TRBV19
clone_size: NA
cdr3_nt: TGTGCCAGTACCACAGGACCGCGATTATCTCAGTTCTTC
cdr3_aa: CASTTGPRLSQFF

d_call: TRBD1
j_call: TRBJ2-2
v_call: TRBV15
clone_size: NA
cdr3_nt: TGTGCCACCAACGGACAGGGCTCGAACACCGGGGAGCTGTTTTTT
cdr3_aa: CATNGQGSNTGELFF

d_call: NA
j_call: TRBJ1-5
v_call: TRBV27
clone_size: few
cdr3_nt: TGTGCCAGCAGTAACACGATGAATCAGCCCCAGCATTTT
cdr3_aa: CASSNTMNQPQHF

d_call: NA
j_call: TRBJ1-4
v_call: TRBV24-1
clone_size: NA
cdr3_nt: TGTGCCACCAGTGATCCGACAGGCCCCACAGGTGAAAAACTGTTTTTT
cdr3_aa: CATSDPTGPTGEKLFF

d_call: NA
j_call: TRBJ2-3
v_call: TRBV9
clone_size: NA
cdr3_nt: TGTGCCAGCAGCGTAGGGGGCAGGGACACAGATACGCAGTATTTT
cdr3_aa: CASSVGGRDTDTQYF

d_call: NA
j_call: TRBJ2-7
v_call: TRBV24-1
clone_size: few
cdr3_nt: TGTGCCACCAGTGTTGGCCCCGCGAACCGCGGCTACGAGCAGTACTTC
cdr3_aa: CATSVGPANRGYEQYF

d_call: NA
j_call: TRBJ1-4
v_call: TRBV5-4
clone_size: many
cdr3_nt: TGTGCCAGCAGCTTACCAGGGGACCCTTGGGAAAAACTGTTTTTT
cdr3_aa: CASSLPGDPWEKLFF

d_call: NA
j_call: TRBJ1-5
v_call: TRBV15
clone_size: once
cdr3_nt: TGTGCCACCCGAGGCAGGGAACAGCCCCAGCATTTT
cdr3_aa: CATRGREQPQHF

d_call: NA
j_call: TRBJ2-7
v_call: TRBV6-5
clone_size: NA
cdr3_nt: TGTGCCAGCAGGAGACAGGACGCCTACGAGCAGTACTTC
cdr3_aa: CASRRQDAYEQYF

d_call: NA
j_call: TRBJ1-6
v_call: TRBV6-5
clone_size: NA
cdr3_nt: TGTGCCAGCACTCGGAGGGGATTAAATAATTCACCCCTCCACTTT
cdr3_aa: CASTRRGLNNSPLHF

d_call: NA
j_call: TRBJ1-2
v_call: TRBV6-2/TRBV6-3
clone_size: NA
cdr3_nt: TGTGCCAGCACCCCCGGGGGTCATGGCTACACCTTC
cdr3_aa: CASTPGGHGYTF

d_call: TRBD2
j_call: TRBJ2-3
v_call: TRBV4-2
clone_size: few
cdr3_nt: TGTGCCAGCAGCCAAGAAAGGCTCAGCGGGAGTGCCGCAGATACGCAGTATTTT
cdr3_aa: CASSQERLSGSAADTQYF

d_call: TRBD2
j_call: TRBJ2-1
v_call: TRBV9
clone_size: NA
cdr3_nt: TGTGCCAGCACCCCCGGGACTAGCGGTTACAATGAGCAGTTCTTC
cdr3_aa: CASTPGTSGYNEQFF

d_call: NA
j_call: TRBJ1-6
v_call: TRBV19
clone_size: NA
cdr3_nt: TGTGCCAGTAGCGACATAAACAAACCCGGACTCCACTTT
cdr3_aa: CASSDINKPGLHF

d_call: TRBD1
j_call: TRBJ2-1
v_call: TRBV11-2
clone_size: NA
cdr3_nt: TGTGCCAGCAGCTCCTACAGGGGCCAACTATACAATGAGCAGTTCTTC
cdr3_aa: CASSSYRGQLYNEQFF

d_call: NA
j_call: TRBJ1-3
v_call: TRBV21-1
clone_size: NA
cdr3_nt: TGTGCCAGCAGCAAAGTCCCCAGGGAGGGATCTGGAAACACCATATATTTT
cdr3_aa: CASSKVPREGSGNTIYF

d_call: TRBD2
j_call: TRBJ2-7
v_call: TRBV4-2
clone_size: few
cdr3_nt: TGTGCCAGCAGCCACGCCGGGACTAGGGTTGAGGGGACCTACGAGCAGTACTTC
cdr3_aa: CASSHAGTRVEGTYEQYF

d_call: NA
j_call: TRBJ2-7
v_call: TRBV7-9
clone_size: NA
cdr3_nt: TGTGCCAGCAGCTTAGGCAGGTCCTCCTACGAGCAGTACTTC
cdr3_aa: CASSLGRSSYEQYF

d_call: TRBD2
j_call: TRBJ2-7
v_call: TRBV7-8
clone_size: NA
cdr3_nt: TGTGCCAGCAGCAAATCGCCTAGCGGTACTTTTTCCGAGCAGTACTTC
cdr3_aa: CASSKSPSGTFSEQYF

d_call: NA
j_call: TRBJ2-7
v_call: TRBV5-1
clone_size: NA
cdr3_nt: TGCGCCAGCAGCACACTACAGGGTTACAGCTACGAGCAGTACTTC
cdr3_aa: CASSTLQGYSYEQYF

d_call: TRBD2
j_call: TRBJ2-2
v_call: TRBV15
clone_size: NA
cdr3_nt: TGTGCCACCAGTCTTTTCCCGGCTAGCGGGAGACCGAACACCGGGGAGCTGTTTTTT
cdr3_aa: CATSLFPASGRPNTGELFF

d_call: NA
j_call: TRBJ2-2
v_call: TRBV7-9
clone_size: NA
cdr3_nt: TGTGCCAGCGGACAGCGACCGAACACCGGGGAGCTGTTTTTT
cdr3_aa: CASGQRPNTGELFF

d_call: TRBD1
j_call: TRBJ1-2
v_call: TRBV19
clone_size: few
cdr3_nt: TGTGCCAGTAGTATCCTACCGACAGGGGCGATTGGCTACACCTTC
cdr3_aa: CASSILPTGAIGYTF

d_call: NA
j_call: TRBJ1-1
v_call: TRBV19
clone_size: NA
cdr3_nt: TGTGCCAGTAGTAGGGGAGGCCGGCAGCTTGAAACCACTGAAGCTTTCTTT
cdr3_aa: CASSRGGRQLETTEAFF

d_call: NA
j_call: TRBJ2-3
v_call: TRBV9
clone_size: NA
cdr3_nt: TGTGCCAGCAGCGTCCGCGGTACGGGGATAGATACGCAGTATTTT
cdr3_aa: CASSVRGTGIDTQYF

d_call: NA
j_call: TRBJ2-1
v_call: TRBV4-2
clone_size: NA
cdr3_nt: TGTGCCAGCAGCCAAGATCTTGGGGGCGCCGCGCAGTTCTTC
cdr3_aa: CASSQDLGGAAQFF

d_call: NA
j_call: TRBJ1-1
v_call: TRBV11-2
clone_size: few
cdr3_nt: TGTGCCAGCAGCTTAGGGGACACATCCCGGACTGAAGCTTTCTTT
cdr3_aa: CASSLGDTSRTEAFF

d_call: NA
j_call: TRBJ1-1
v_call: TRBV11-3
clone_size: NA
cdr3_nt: TGTGCCAGCAGCTTAACGGGTTCGGTCACTGAAGCTTTCTTT
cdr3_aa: CASSLTGSVTEAFF

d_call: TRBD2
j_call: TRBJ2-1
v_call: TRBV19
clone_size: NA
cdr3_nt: TGTGCCAGTAGGGGGACTAGCGGGACTACGTACAATGAGCAGTTCTTC
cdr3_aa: CASRGTSGTTYNEQFF

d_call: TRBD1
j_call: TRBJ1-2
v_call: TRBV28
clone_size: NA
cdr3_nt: TGTGCCAGCAGAGCCCGACAGGGACAGGACTACACCTTC
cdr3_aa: CASRARQGQDYTF

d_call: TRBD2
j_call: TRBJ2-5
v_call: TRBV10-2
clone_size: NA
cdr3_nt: TGCGCCAGCAGTGAGGCAATAGCGGGGCAAGAGACCCAGTACTTC
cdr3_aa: CASSEAIAGQETQYF

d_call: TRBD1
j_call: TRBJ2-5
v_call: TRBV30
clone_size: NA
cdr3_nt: TGTGCCTGGACCTGGACAGGGAAAAGGGAGACCCAGTACTTC
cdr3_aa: CAWTWTGKRETQYF

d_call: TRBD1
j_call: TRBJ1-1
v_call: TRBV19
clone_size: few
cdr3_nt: TGTGCCAGTAGCTACGGGACAGGGCACACTGAAGCTTTCTTT
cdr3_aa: CASSYGTGHTEAFF

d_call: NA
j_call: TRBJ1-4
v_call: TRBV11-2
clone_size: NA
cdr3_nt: TGTGCCAGCAGCGCGGTCCCGAATGAAAAACTGTTTTTT
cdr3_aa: CASSAVPNEKLFF

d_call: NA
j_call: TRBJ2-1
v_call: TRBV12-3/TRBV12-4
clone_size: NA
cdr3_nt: TGTGCCAGCAGTTTTAACTATGAGCAGTTCTTC
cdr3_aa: CASSFNYEQFF

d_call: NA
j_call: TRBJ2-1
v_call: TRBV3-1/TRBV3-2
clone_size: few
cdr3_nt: TGTGCCAGCAGCCAAGATACACTAGCACTCAATGAGCAGTTCTTC
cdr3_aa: CASSQDTLALNEQFF

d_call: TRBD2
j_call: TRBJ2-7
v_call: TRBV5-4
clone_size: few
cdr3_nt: TGTGCCAGCAGCCTAGCGGGAGGATTATCCTACGAGCAGTACTTC
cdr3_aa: CASSLAGGLSYEQYF